Below are 29 T cell receptor beta chains sequenced from a single sample in a study of cytomegalovirus exposure and HLA in healthy donors. This PCR relied on a set of 60 Vbeta primers and 13 Jbeta primers. Generated by immunoSEQ multiplex PCR, the TCRdb table keeps only in-frame clones and is missing some. The table includes around 160,000 clones, 75% to 80% detected once. Sequenced material: PBMCs. The receptors derive from a middle-aged man in good health and CMV-seropositive.

The chain combines TRBV4-3 with TRBJ1-6; TRBD1 matches at 7 bases. This CDR3 has 17 residues. Germline assignment: CDR1 LGHNA and CDR2 YSLEER. The trim removed 3 bases at V and 4 bases at J, leaving 9 bases unmatched. Here the CDR3 reads CASSHDSTGTYNSPLHF. The CDR3 DNA is TGCGCCAGCAGCCATGACTCGACAGGGACGTATAATTCACCCCTCCACTTT.

This rearrangement joins TRBV10-2 to TRBJ2-2; tentatively, D is TRBD2 (5 bases). Germline V CDR1 and CDR2: WSHSY, SAAADI. With 10 bases removed from V and 5 bases from J, the gap between germline ends came to 14 bases. The CDR3 runs 13 residues. The CDR3 sequence: CATCRDRTGELFF. The CDR3 DNA sequence: TGCGCCACCTGCCGGGATAGGACCGGGGAGCTGTTTTTT.

This chain connects TRBV6-6 to TRBJ1-5; TRBD1 is a possible D gene (5 bases). Deletions cut 8 bases from V and 8 bases from J, with 19 bases between. Germline values: CDR1 MNHNY, CDR2 SVGAGI (reference sequence). This CDR3 is built from 14 residues. CDR3 in DNA: TGTGCCAGCCGGAGTGGAGTCGCGGGGGAGCCCCAGCATTTT. This sequence encodes CASRSGVAGEPQHF.

V gene TRBV18 combines with J gene TRBJ2-1, with 7 positions matching TRBD2. Germline values: CDR1 KGHSH, CDR2 LQKENI. Trimming took 3 bases from V and 7 from J; bases not matched to a gene: 12. CDR3 length: 16 amino acids. The CDR3 region has the DNA TGTGCCAGCTCACCCATTGGACTAGGGGTAGGGAATGAGCAGTTCTTC. This sequence encodes CASSPIGLGVGNEQFF.

The chain has TRBV2 and TRBJ2-4, with 7 positions matching TRBD2. With V trimmed by 2 bases and J by 0 bases, 7 bases remained unmatched. Germline V CDR1 and CDR2: SNHLY, FYNNEI. The CDR3 is made up of 17 amino acids. The DNA for the CDR3 is TGTGCCAGCAGTGAAATTGGGGAGGGGTTAGCCAAAAACATTCAGTACTTC. This sequence encodes CASSEIGEGLAKNIQYF.

The chain joins TRBV5-1 to TRBJ1-2, with a possible D match to TRBD1 (5 bases). Trimming stripped 4 bases from V and 1 base from J, with 11 bases between. Looked up from germline, CDR1 is SGHRS and CDR2 is YFSETQ. The CDR3 consists of 14 residues. CDR3 sequence reads: CASSTRDFNYGYTF. In DNA, the CDR3 is TGCGCCAGCAGCACGCGGGACTTTAACTATGGCTACACCTTC.

The J gene is TRBJ1-2, the V gene TRBV30, with 10 bases aligning to TRBD1. Germline lookup yields CDR1 GTSNPN and CDR2 SVGIG (reference sequence). The CDR3 length is 15 residues. The V and J ends lost 0 bases and 8 bases, in that order; junction bases with no gene match: 9. CDR3 sequence reads: CAWSVRARTGGGYTF. CDR3 DNA sequence: TGTGCCTGGAGTGTAAGGGCGCGGACAGGGGGAGGCTACACCTTC.

The chain joins TRBV7-7 to TRBJ2-3; 9 nucleotides agree with TRBD1. V was pared by 4 bases and J by 3 bases, with 5 bases of the junction left unmatched. This CDR3 spans 15 amino acids. The V gene's germline CDR1 is SSHAT and CDR2 FNYEAQ (reference sequence). The DNA of the CDR3 is TGTGCCAGCAGCTCAGGCGGGACAGGGACAGATACGCAGTATTTT. Protein sequence: CASSSGGTGTDTQYF.

This clone was seen once. The chain couples TRBV7-9 to TRBJ1-2; 8 nucleotides match TRBD1. With 5 bases clipped from V and 6 bases from J, the junction kept 14 bases outside the gene matches. CDR1 is SEHNR, CDR2 FQNEAQ, per germline (reference sequence). The CDR3 consists of 16 residues. The CDR3 protein is CASSPGQGLSMHGYTF. In DNA form, the CDR3 reads TGTGCCAGCAGCCCTGGACAGGGACTGAGTATGCATGGCTACACCTTC.

CDR3 region: CASTISGENYNEQFF. CDR3 nucleotides: TGTGCCAGCACCATAAGCGGGGAAAACTACAATGAGCAGTTCTTC. The chain uses TRBV9 and TRBJ2-1; TRBD2 agrees at 7 bases. Germline assignment: CDR1 SGDLS and CDR2 YYNGEE. Germline trimming cut 6 bases from V and 3 bases from J; bases unmatched to any gene: 9. The CDR3 is 15 amino acids.

The sample holds one count of this clone. In the same sample, other DNA sequences code for this CDR3. The rearrangement joins TRBV7-2 to TRBJ2-1; D uncertain. Trimming shortened V by 2 bases and J by 7 bases, and 3 bases separated the two germline ends. CDR3 size: 11 residues. Germline V gives CDR1 SGHTA, CDR2 FQGNSA. The CDR3 protein is CASSLLNEQFF. For the CDR3, the DNA is TGTGCCAGCAGCTTACTGAATGAGCAGTTCTTC.

The table lists this clone with a count of one. The chain combines TRBV11-2 with TRBJ2-7; D might be TRBD2 (5 bases). V was cut by 2 bases and J by 1 base, with 12 bases left in between. The CDR3 sequence is 15 residues long. CDR1 and CDR2 (germline): SGHAT, FQNNGV. The CDR3 DNA sequence: TGTGCCAGCAGCTTAACTGCGGGCGGGTCCTACGAGCAGTACTTC. As protein: CASSLTAGGSYEQYF. Looking up the rest from reference TRBV11-2 and TRBJ2-7 gives the full variable domain: EAGVAQSPRYKIIEKRQSVAFWCNPISGHATLYWYQQILGQGPKLLIQFQNNGVVDDSQLPKDRFSAERLKGVDSTLKIQPAKLEDSAVYLCASSLTAGGSYEQYFGPGTRLTVT.

The V gene is TRBV2, the J gene TRBJ2-7, with D tentatively TRBD2 (5 bases). The CDR3 is made up of 14 amino acids. The V gene's germline CDR1 is SNHLY and CDR2 FYNNEI. Trimming pared 1 base from V and 2 bases from J, leaving 9 bases between. CDR3 nucleotide sequence: TGTGCCAGCAGTGAAGTCGAGCGGACCTACGAGCAGTACTTC. It is translated as CASSEVERTYEQYF.

This clone appeared a few times. Here the CDR3 reads CASRPGQGINEQFF. CDR3 coding DNA: TGTGCCAGTAGACCCGGACAGGGGATCAATGAGCAGTTCTTC. The chain joins TRBV19 to TRBJ2-1; TRBD1 matches at 9 bases. This CDR3 has 14 amino acids. Per the germline V gene, CDR1 is LNHDA and CDR2 is SQIVND (reference sequence). V shed 6 bases and J 6 bases; nucleotides not matched to a gene: 6.

The V call is TRBV11-2, the J call TRBJ2-3, with 9 nucleotides matching TRBD2. Germline V gene lookup returns CDR1 SGHAT and CDR2 FQNNGV. This CDR3 comprises 17 residues. Trimming cost V 4 bases and J 1 base; bases outside gene matches: 9. The CDR3 nucleotides read TGTGCCAGCAGCTCCTCCGGGACTAGCCTGGGCACAGATACGCAGTATTTT. Amino acid sequence: CASSSSGTSLGTDTQYF.

This chain links TRBV6-5 with TRBJ2-7, with 7 nucleotides matching TRBD1. CDR3 length: 14 amino acids. In germline, CDR1 is MNHEY, CDR2 SVGAGI. Losses at the gene ends were 6 bases for V and 1 base for J; bases not matched to a gene: 6. The CDR3 spells CASRNDRVSYEQYF. The CDR3 bases are TGTGCCAGCAGGAACGACAGGGTTTCCTACGAGCAGTACTTC.

The V call is TRBV6-5, the J call TRBJ2-2; TRBD1 matches 7 bases. V gave up 6 bases and J gave up 7 bases; unmatched junction bases: 2. The CDR3 totals 12 residues. Germline CDR1 reads MNHEY; CDR2 reads SVGAGI. CDR3 protein: CASSDRVGELFF. The CDR3 coding sequence is TGTGCCAGCAGCGACAGGGTCGGGGAGCTGTTTTTT.

The gene calls are TRBV6-6 and TRBJ1-1; D is uncertain. The germline V gene has CDR1 MNHNY and CDR2 SVGAGI (reference sequence). V lost 6 bases and J lost 2, with 7 bases in between. CDR3 length: 12 amino acids. For the CDR3, the DNA is TGTGCCAGCAGCCAGATAAACACTGAAGCTTTCTTT. Protein sequence: CASSQINTEAFF.

This chain joins TRBV29-1 and TRBJ2-4, with D possibly matching TRBD2 (5 bases). Trimming took off 3 bases at V and 0 bases at J, with 15 bases between the two ends. CDR3 length equals 16 residues. CDR1 is SQVTM, CDR2 ANQGSEA, per germline. The chain's CDR3 is CSVDIGIMLAKNIQYF. CDR3 coding DNA: TGCAGCGTTGATATCGGGATCATGCTAGCCAAAAACATTCAGTACTTC.

The rearrangement links TRBV7-2 to TRBJ2-3, with 7 bases aligning to TRBD2. This CDR3 has 15 residues. The germline V gene encodes CDR1 SGHTA and CDR2 FQGNSA. J was trimmed by 1 base and V by 0 bases; bases with no gene match: 1. The CDR3: CASSLALAGTDTQYF. The CDR3 nucleotides read TGTGCCAGCAGCTTAGCCCTAGCGGGCACAGATACGCAGTATTTT.

This CDR3 is CASSFQYNQPQHF. The CDR3 region has the DNA TGTGCCAGTAGTTTCCAGTATAATCAGCCCCAGCATTTT. The chain joins TRBV19 to TRBJ1-5; D not certain. CDR1 is LNHDA and CDR2 is SQIVND in the germline V gene (reference sequence). CDR3 length: 13 amino acids. Trimming cost V 5 bases and J 4 bases, with 9 bases left between them.

The J gene is TRBJ2-3, the V gene TRBV2, with TRBD2 matching 9 bases. V was pared by 3 bases and J by 5 bases, with 3 bases of the junction left unmatched. The CDR3 contains 14 residues. Per germline, CDR1 SNHLY and CDR2 FYNNEI. Here the CDR3 reads CASSDGGRGDTQYF. DNA of the CDR3: TGTGCCAGCAGTGACGGCGGGAGGGGAGATACGCAGTATTTT. Supplemented by reference TRBV2 and TRBJ2-3, the full variable domain reads EPEVTQTPSHQVTQMGQEVILRCVPISNHLYFYWYRQILGQKVEFLVSFYNNEISEKSEIFDDQFSVERPDGSNFTLKIRSTKLEDSAMYFCASSDGGRGDTQYFGPGTRLTVL.

This clone was observed a handful of times. The J gene is TRBJ2-2, the V gene TRBV7-7; a weak D match, TRBD2 (5 bases). The CDR3 is made up of 15 amino acids. The germline V gene encodes CDR1 SSHAT and CDR2 FNYEAQ (reference sequence). V lost 5 bases, J lost 0 bases, and 10 bases lay in between. The CDR3 bases are TGTGCCAGCAGCCCCAGCGGAGCGAACACCGGGGAGCTGTTTTTT. Translated: CASSPSGANTGELFF.

The V gene is TRBV9, the J gene TRBJ1-4; 7 nucleotides agree with TRBD1. Germline CDR1 and CDR2: SGDLS and YYNGEE. After removal of 3 bases from V and 7 bases from J, the junction contained 12 bases not matched to a gene. The CDR3 is 16 amino acids. Written as DNA, the CDR3 is TGTGCCAGCAGCGCGAAACGGGGGCACAGGGGTGAAAAACTGTTTTTT. Its translation is CASSAKRGHRGEKLFF.

This clone was counted only a few times. The V and J genes are TRBV4-1 and TRBJ1-4, with a possible D match to TRBD1 (6 bases). CDR3 size: 15 residues. Germline V gives CDR1 MGHRA, CDR2 YSYEKL. V lost 2 bases and J lost 10, with 17 bases in between. The CDR3 sequence is CASSQSLSGVGKLFF. DNA of the CDR3: TGCGCCAGCAGCCAATCGTTGTCAGGGGTTGGAAAACTGTTTTTT.

The chain carries TRBV7-2 and TRBJ1-4; possibly TRBD1 for D (5 bases). Trimming shortened V by 3 bases and J by 7 bases, and 9 bases separated the two germline ends. Germline-derived CDR1 and CDR2 are SGHTA and FQGNSA. The CDR3 is 13 amino acids. In nucleotides, the CDR3 is TGTGCCAGCAGCTTGGGGCCTATTGAAAAACTGTTTTTT. As protein: CASSLGPIEKLFF.

J is TRBJ2-7 and V is TRBV28, with D perhaps TRBD2 (5 bases). The CDR3 length is 16 residues. V was clipped by 4 bases and J by 0 bases, with 16 bases between them. Per germline, CDR1 MDHEN and CDR2 SYDVKM. This chain's CDR3 is CASSSPGVPISYEQYF. The CDR3 DNA is TGTGCCAGCAGTTCCCCCGGGGTGCCGATCTCCTACGAGCAGTACTTC.

The chain carries TRBV18 and TRBJ1-1, with D maybe TRBD1 (5 bases). Germline V gene data show CDR1 as KGHSH and CDR2 as LQKENI. The CDR3 runs 11 residues. Trimming removed 8 bases at V and 4 bases at J, with 8 bases between. CDR3 loop: CASGQGTEAFF. CDR3 nucleotide sequence: TGTGCCAGCGGGCAGGGCACTGAAGCTTTCTTT.

The CDR3 is CASSRGGNQPQHF. The DNA of the CDR3 is TGTGCCAGCTCACGTGGGGGGAATCAGCCCCAGCATTTT. The V gene is TRBV18, the J gene TRBJ1-5, with D possibly matching TRBD1 (5 bases). Germline CDR1 and CDR2: KGHSH and LQKENI. Trimming removed 4 bases from V and 4 bases from J, with 8 bases in between. There are 13 residues in the CDR3.